The next 9 T cell receptor beta chains were all read from a single sample in a study of T cell changes during pregnancy in multiple sclerosis. The repertoire was sequenced with immunoSEQ multiplex PCR; TCRdb's copy has only in-frame clones and lacks some. Found here are about 53,000 clones, 90% of them singletons; the top ten hold less than 4%. Specimen: CD8+ T cells from peripheral blood mononuclear cells, collected before pregnancy. Receptors originate from a female donor with multiple sclerosis, enrolled in a pregnancy study.

The chain joins TRBV27 to TRBJ1-5; perhaps TRBD1 as D (6 bases). The V and J ends lost 9 bases and 0 bases respectively, with 27 bases between them. CDR1 is MNHEY and CDR2 is SMNVEV in the germline V gene (reference sequence). The CDR3 length is 19 residues. This CDR3 reads CARLLMGAREGYSNQPQHF. The DNA for the CDR3 is TGTGCCAGACTTCTGATGGGGGCGCGAGAAGGGTATAGCAATCAGCCCCAGCATTTT.

The gene calls are TRBV4-1 and TRBJ2-7, with TRBD2 matching over 12 bases. J was trimmed by 2 bases and V by 2 bases; bases with no gene match: 4. In germline, CDR1 is MGHRA, CDR2 YSYEKL. CDR3 length equals 16 residues. The chain's CDR3 is CASSQPGLAGTYEQYF. CDR3 bases: TGCGCCAGCAGCCAACCCGGACTAGCGGGGACCTACGAGCAGTACTTC.

The J gene is TRBJ2-5, the V gene TRBV10-3; 12 bases map to TRBD1. The germline gives CDR1 ENHRY, CDR2 SYGVKD. The CDR3 contains 18 residues. Germline trimming cut 0 bases from V and 3 bases from J; bases unmatched to any gene: 8. In DNA, the CDR3 is TGTGCCATCAGTGAGTCCACCTTTGGGACAGGGGGCAAAGAGACCCAGTACTTC. Translation gives CAISESTFGTGGKETQYF.

DNA for the CDR3: TGTGCCAGCAGCTTAGGGGGGCGAACAGGGGACGAGCAGTACTTC. As protein: CASSLGGRTGDEQYF. This rearrangement joins TRBV11-2 to TRBJ2-7; 7 bases line up with TRBD1. In germline, CDR1 is SGHAT, CDR2 FQNNGV. This CDR3 spans 15 amino acids. Unmatched junction bases numbered 8, after V lost 1 base and J lost 5 bases. Full variable domain (remainder filled in from reference TRBV11-2 and TRBJ2-7): EAGVAQSPRYKIIEKRQSVAFWCNPISGHATLYWYQQILGQGPKLLIQFQNNGVVDDSQLPKDRFSAERLKGVDSTLKIQPAKLEDSAVYLCASSLGGRTGDEQYFGPGTRLTVT.

This chain uses TRBV29-1 with TRBJ1-2; 9 bases align to TRBD1. CDR1 and CDR2 (germline): SQVTM, ANQGSEA. CDR3 length: 14 amino acids. The V segment lost 3 bases and the J segment 5 bases; nucleotides outside the gene matches: 7. The CDR3: CSVEGTGTGYGYTF. CDR3 DNA: TGCAGCGTTGAGGGGACGGGGACAGGGTATGGCTACACCTTC.

The chain employs TRBV7-3 and TRBJ1-2; D is ambiguous. V shed 5 bases and J shed 3 bases, with 7 bases lying between them. The CDR3 has 12 residues. The germline gives CDR1 SGHTA, CDR2 FQGTGA. The CDR3 bases are TGTGCCAGCAGCCATGGCTACTATGGCTACACCTTC. It yields the protein CASSHGYYGYTF.

This clone was seen once. The chain recombines TRBV30 with TRBJ1-6; maybe TRBD1 (6 bases). Germline V gene sequence: CDR1 GTSNPN, CDR2 SVGIG (reference sequence). Deletions cut 1 base from V and 10 bases from J, with 14 bases between. The CDR3 covers 14 residues. In DNA, the CDR3 is TGTGCCTGGAGTGAGGGGGGGCTGGGGTCACCCCTCCACTTT. Protein: CAWSEGGLGSPLHF.

V usage is TRBV19 and J usage is TRBJ2-7; D is perhaps TRBD1 (5 bases). V was cut by 3 bases and J by 6 bases, with 9 bases left in between. The CDR3 loop spans 12 amino acids. CDR1 is LNHDA and CDR2 is SQIVND in the germline V gene (reference sequence). DNA of the CDR3: TGTGCCAGTAGTATCAGGGATGGCGAGCAGTACTTC. This sequence encodes CASSIRDGEQYF.

Notes on this clone: One junction end does not reproduce the germline sequence, and a read error may be involved. This sequence joins TRBV6-1 and TRBJ1-1, with D possibly being TRBD1 (6 bases). Germline V lookup: CDR1 MNHNS, CDR2 SASEGT. The CDR3 contains 16 residues. This CDR3 reads CASSEGGGPRGTEAFF. The CDR3 bases are TGTGCCAGCAGCGAAGGGGGGGGTCCCAGAGGCACTGAAGCTTTCTTT.